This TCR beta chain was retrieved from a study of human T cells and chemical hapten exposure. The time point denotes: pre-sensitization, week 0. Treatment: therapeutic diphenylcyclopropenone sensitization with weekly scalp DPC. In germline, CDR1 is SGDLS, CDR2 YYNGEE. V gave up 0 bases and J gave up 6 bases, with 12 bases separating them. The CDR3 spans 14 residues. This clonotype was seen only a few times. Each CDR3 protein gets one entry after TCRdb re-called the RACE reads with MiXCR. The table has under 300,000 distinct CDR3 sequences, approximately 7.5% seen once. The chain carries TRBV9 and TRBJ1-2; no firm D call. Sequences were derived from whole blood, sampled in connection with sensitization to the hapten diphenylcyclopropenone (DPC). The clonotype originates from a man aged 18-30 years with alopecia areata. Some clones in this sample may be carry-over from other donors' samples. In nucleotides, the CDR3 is TGTGCCAGCAGCGTAGGGGGAAGTTGGCATGGCTACACCTTC. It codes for CASSVGGSWHGYTF.